Presented here are 8 T cell receptor beta chains from one specimen sequenced in a study of Graves' ophthalmopathy and Graves' hyperthyroidism (dated by TCRdb to between 2018 and 2020). Sequencing was carried out with an Illumina HiSeq 2000. TCR beta CDR3 regions were amplified from RNA transcripts for repertoire sequencing. The first round was an RT-PCR using HTBI primers with the Qiagen OneStep RT-PCR kit, and this first round was followed by a second-round multiplex PCR, then size selection and purification. TCRdb reran the public reads through fastp at Q25 and MiXCR, keeping productive beta chains. Under each unique CDR3 protein, matching rows form one entry showing the most common genes and DNA. In this sample the table shows about 210,000 distinct CDR3 sequences, approximately 29% of which occur a single time. The ten largest account for approximately 9.6% of the sample. The material sequenced was peripheral blood. These receptors were obtained from a man aged 45-65 years with Graves' ophthalmopathy. Donor details come from another sample of the same person, matched by shared clones.

V is TRBV11-2 and J is TRBJ2-7, with no clear D. The CDR3 sequence is 15 residues long. Trimming pared 0 bases from V and 2 bases from J, leaving 11 bases between. Germline CDR1 and CDR2: SGHAT and FQNNGV. CDR3 nucleotide sequence: TGTGCCAGCAGCTTAGAGGCGACACCACCCTACGAGCAGTACTTC. Translation: CASSLEATPPYEQYF.

The gene calls are TRBV6-1 and TRBJ2-5, with TRBD2 matching over 15 bases. CDR3 length equals 19 residues. The V segment lost 0 bases and the J segment 3 bases; nucleotides outside the gene matches: 8. CDR1 is MNHNS and CDR2 is SASEGT in the germline V gene. The CDR3 region is CASSEAVVGTSGRKETQYF. DNA of the CDR3: TGTGCCAGCAGTGAAGCAGTAGTAGGGACTAGCGGGAGGAAAGAGACCCAGTACTTC.

This clonotype showed up just a few times. The rearrangement joins TRBV24-1 to TRBJ1-2; 7 positions agree with TRBD1. J lost 7 bases, V lost 9 bases, and 7 bases had no gene match. CDR3 length equals 12 residues. Germline V CDR1 and CDR2: KGHDR, SFDVKD. CDR3 residues: CATGQGDGGYTF. DNA of the CDR3: TGTGCCACCGGCCAGGGGGACGGTGGCTACACCTTC.

At least ten counts were recorded for this clonotype. The rearrangement links TRBV28 to TRBJ2-2, with TRBD1 matching over 9 bases. The CDR3 has 17 residues. Germline CDR1 MDHEN, CDR2 SYDVKM. V dropped 4 bases and J dropped 4; count of bases not matched to a gene: 10. The chain's CDR3 is CASSSHRGPDGTGELFF. In DNA, the CDR3 is TGTGCCAGCAGTTCTCACAGGGGGCCTGATGGCACCGGGGAGCTGTTTTTT.

This clonotype was observed at least ten times. J is TRBJ2-5 and V is TRBV5-1; weak D call: TRBD2 (5 bases). Trimming removed 4 bases at V and 4 bases at J, with 23 bases between. CDR1 is SGHRS, CDR2 YFSETQ, per germline. The CDR3 extends over 17 amino acids. DNA of the CDR3: TGCGCCAGCAGCCAATACCGCCGGACCGAAGGAGGAGAGACCCAGTACTTC. Encoded protein: CASSQYRRTEGGETQYF.

This clonotype was counted many times. The V and J genes are TRBV5-1 and TRBJ1-6, with a weak D call TRBD1 (6 bases). Germline loops: CDR1 SGHRS, CDR2 YFSETQ. The CDR3 extends over 14 amino acids. V was trimmed by 0 bases and J by 10 bases, leaving 11 bases between them. The CDR3 protein is CASSLDRATSPLHF. CDR3 coding DNA: TGCGCCAGCAGCTTGGACAGGGCGACATCACCCCTCCACTTT.

This clonotype was recorded at least ten times. This chain connects TRBV19 to TRBJ1-5; tentatively, D is TRBD1 (5 bases). The CDR3 contains 17 residues. V was clipped by 2 bases and J by 1 base, with 15 bases between them. Germline V gene sequence: CDR1 LNHDA, CDR2 SQIVND (reference sequence). CDR3 in amino acids: CASSIYSGFESNQPQHF. For the CDR3, the DNA is TGTGCCAGTAGTATATACTCAGGGTTTGAAAGCAATCAGCCCCAGCATTTT.

This clonotype was seen many times. This sequence joins TRBV27 and TRBJ1-1, with TRBD1 as a possible D gene (6 bases). Germline V gene sequence: CDR1 MNHEY, CDR2 SMNVEV (reference sequence). There are 15 residues in the CDR3. V shed 5 bases and J shed 3 bases, with 16 bases lying between them. CDR3 protein: CASSRHRAFDTEAFF. The DNA of the CDR3 is TGTGCCAGCAGTCGCCACAGGGCCTTTGACACTGAAGCTTTCTTT.